This TCR beta chain was recovered during a study of T-cell memory formation after mild COVID-19. The wider study: Clusters were largely donor specific. General observations from the study: Contracting CD4+ clones sat mainly in CM and EM; CD8+ in EMRA. A subset of responding clones appeared in pre-infection memory, suggesting cross-reactive memory joined.

The CDR3 is made up of 18 amino acids. Germline-derived CDR1 and CDR2 are SEHNR and FQNEAQ (reference sequence). Trimming left V 3 bases short and J 0 bases short, with 18 bases between. MiXCR was run by TCRdb on the 5' RACE reads, yielding one entry per CDR3 protein. The sample has almost 350,000 distinct CDR3 sequences, 20% to 25% seen once. Comment on this clonotype: Its antigen is undetermined.

The genes are TRBV7-9 and TRBJ1-5, with D possibly TRBD1 on 6 matching bases. Sequenced: PBMCs or a T cell subset sorted from them (not recorded which). This clonotype was sampled from a man aged 18 to 30 who had mild COVID-19 (a few samples of this study predate the infection). Cell type and time point are not known. CDR3 residues: CASSFSGKGDYSNQPQHF. CDR3 bases: TGTGCCAGCAGCTTCTCGGGGAAGGGGGATTATAGCAATCAGCCCCAGCATTTT.